One TCR beta chain is described in this entry. This sample was included in a study of blood T cell repertoires in COVID-19. The CDR3 spans 14 residues. V lost 4 bases, J lost 10 bases, and 5 bases stayed unmatched. The germline CDR1 and CDR2 sequences are SGHTS and YDEGEE. Data came from immunoSEQ multiplex PCR; TCRdb stores just in-frame clones and leaves some out. The top ten clones hold 1% to 1.5% of a sample with 380,000 or so clones, around 90% of them seen once. Sequencing input: peripheral blood. The TCR was taken from a man aged 40-55 years with acute or convalescent COVID-19. This chain connects TRBV5-8 to TRBJ1-6; TRBD1 aligns across 10 bases. In nucleotides, the CDR3 is TGTGCCAGCAGCCAGGGACAGGGGAGGTCACCCCTCCACTTT. Protein: CASSQGQGRSPLHF.